This section outlines one T cell receptor (beta chain) sequence together with its context. Its antigen remains unidentified. This entry is derived from a study of cytomegalovirus exposure and HLA in healthy donors. PCR involved 60 Vbeta and 13 Jbeta primers. Clones were sequenced by immunoSEQ multiplex PCR, and TCRdb holds only the in-frame ones, with some missing. Of 150,000 or so clones in the sample, almost 80% were seen once. Germline CDR1 is MNHEY and CDR2 is SVGAGI. V dropped 6 bases and J dropped 0; count of bases not matched to a gene: 5. CDR3 length: 15 amino acids. General study points: For TCR beta chains, V- and J-gene trimming was later linked to a missense DCLRE1C variant. The authors reported that TCR beta sequences could predict HLA-A and HLA-B alleles. These predictions were accurate for most subjects in the first cohort. In the analysis, some V segments, TRBV6-2 and TRBV6-3 included, were excluded as indistinguishable.

Sequenced: PBMCs. The sequence was collected from a man between 45 and 60 years old in good health and CMV-seropositive. The rearrangement links TRBV6-5 to TRBJ2-1; 7 bases agree with TRBD1. The CDR3 nucleotides are TGTGCCAGCAGGCGACAGGGAAGCTCCTACAATGAGCAGTTCTTC. Its translation is CASRRQGSSYNEQFF.